The next 30 T cell receptor beta chains were all read from a single sample in a study of response to subunit inactivated influenza vaccine. TCRdb redid the calling of the RT-PCR reads with MiXCR, one entry per CDR3 protein. This table holds 400,000 to 550,000 distinct CDR3 sequences, about 25% found once. The sample here was CD4+ T cells sorted from PBMCs, taken roughly 5 days after vaccination. These receptors were obtained from a man in his fifties who received an inactivated influenza vaccine.

The rearrangement joins TRBV29-1 to TRBJ2-3, with D perhaps given as TRBD1 or TRBD2 (5 bases each). The CDR3 is 12 amino acids. V shed 2 bases and J shed 6 bases, with 9 bases lying between them. Germline V gives CDR1 SQVTM, CDR2 ANQGSEA. CDR3 DNA: TGCAGCGTTGAATTGTGGGGGGATACGCAGTATTTT. It translates to CSVELWGDTQYF.

V usage is TRBV7-6 and J usage is TRBJ1-1; 7 bases agree with TRBD1. Germline CDR1 SGHVS, CDR2 FNYEAQ. With V trimmed by 0 bases and J by 6 bases, 1 base remained unmatched. This CDR3 is 13 amino acids long. Written as DNA, the CDR3 is TGTGCCAGCAGCTTAGCCAGGGGGGCTGAAGCTTTCTTT. It translates to CASSLARGAEAFF.

This chain connects TRBV28 to TRBJ2-1; tentatively, D is TRBD2 (6 bases). The CDR3 spans 13 residues. The germline V gene has CDR1 MDHEN and CDR2 SYDVKM. V was pared by 4 bases and J by 12 bases, with 16 bases between. In DNA, the CDR3 is TGTGCCAGCAGTTCCGGGACTCAGAGTTGGCAGTTCTTC. Encoded protein: CASSSGTQSWQFF.

In the case of this clonotype: A much larger clone differs from this one at a single base, so this may be a read error. The chain recombines TRBV5-1 with TRBJ2-5, with 12 bases aligning to TRBD2. The J segment lost 1 base and the V segment lost 5 bases, leaving 9 bases of the junction unmatched. In germline, CDR1 is SGHRS, CDR2 YFSETQ. The CDR3 has 17 amino acids. The DNA for the CDR3 is TGCGCCAGCAGACCACAACTAGCGGGAGGCTCCCAAGAGACCCAGTACTTC. This sequence encodes CASRPQLAGGSQETQYF. Filled out from reference TRBV5-1 and TRBJ2-5, the complete variable domain reads KAGVTQTPRYLIKTRGQQVTLSCSPISGHRSVSWYQQTPGQGLQFLFEYFSETQRNKGNFPGRFSGRQFSNSRSEMNVSTLELGDSALYLCASRPQLAGGSQETQYFGPGTRLLVL.

CDR3 DNA sequence: TGTGCCAGCAGTGACCGTCGGATCAATCAGCCCCAGCATTTT. Amino acids: CASSDRRINQPQHF. The V and J genes are TRBV6-4 and TRBJ1-5; D is unclear. Between the trimmed V and J ends, which lost 2 bases and 3 bases, there was a span of 8 bases. The CDR3 contains 14 residues. Germline CDR1 reads MRHNA; CDR2 reads SNTAGT.

The chain uses TRBV11-2 and TRBJ2-7; D is uncertain. Trimming shortened V by 5 bases and J by 6 bases, and 14 bases separated the two germline ends. This CDR3 region has 13 residues. Germline CDR1 and CDR2: SGHAT and FQNNGV. CDR3 sequence (DNA): TGTGCCAGCAGCCCAGGTTTAGGTTCCGAGCAGTACTTC. Translation gives CASSPGLGSEQYF.

This chain connects TRBV7-2 to TRBJ2-3; 10 bases fit TRBD2. CDR1 is SGHTA and CDR2 is FQGNSA in the germline V gene. J gave up 0 bases and V 5 bases, and 8 bases lay outside the gene matches. The CDR3 spans 17 residues. For the CDR3, the DNA is TGTGCCAGCAGCAAGTGGACTAGCGGACTCAGCACAGATACGCAGTATTTT. This gives the protein CASSKWTSGLSTDTQYF.

The chain combines TRBV27 with TRBJ2-7; D unclear. The CDR3 runs to 12 residues. Germline lookup yields CDR1 MNHEY and CDR2 SMNVEV (reference sequence). Trimming took 4 bases from V and 10 from J, leaving 14 bases between them. CDR3 sequence (DNA): TGTGCCAGCAGTTCCCAGGCTTCACCCCAGTACTTC. Translation gives CASSSQASPQYF.

This clonotype was observed a few times. The chain is built from TRBV6-5 and TRBJ1-3; tentative D call: TRBD1 (6 bases). The V end was cut by 2 bases, the J end by 0 bases, with 11 bases between. The CDR3 spans 16 residues. The V gene's germline CDR1 is MNHEY and CDR2 SVGAGI. CDR3 in DNA: TGTGCCAGCAGTTACGGGGACATTTACTCTGGAAACACCATATATTTT. This translates into CASSYGDIYSGNTIYF.

In its sample, this clonotype was seen many times. This sequence joins TRBV7-2 and TRBJ1-2; 7 nucleotides align to TRBD1. The CDR3 is 12 residues long. Germline CDR1 and CDR2: SGHTA and FQGNSA. V dropped 5 bases and J dropped 4; count of bases not matched to a gene: 1. The CDR3 sequence is CASSRDSYGYTF. The CDR3 region has the DNA TGTGCCAGCAGCCGGGACAGCTATGGCTACACCTTC. The full variable domain, with the rest looked up from reference TRBV7-2 and TRBJ1-2, is GAGVSQSPSNKVTEKGKDVELRCDPISGHTALYWYRQSLGQGLEFLIYFQGNSAPDKSGLPSDRFSAERTGGSVSTLTIQRTQQEDSAVYLCASSRDSYGYTFGSGTRLTVV.

With regard to this clonotype: At one end the junction does not follow the germline gene, possibly because of a read error. The chain couples TRBV7-9 to TRBJ2-1; a possible D gene is TRBD2 (5 bases). Germline CDR1 SEHNR, CDR2 FQNEAQ (reference sequence). The CDR3 length is 17 residues. CDR3 coding DNA: TGTGCCATCAGCTTAGCGAAATCAAACGGGGCCTACAATGAGCAGTTCTTC. It translates to CAISLAKSNGAYNEQFF.

This clonotype was seen many times. The CDR3 DNA reads TGTGCCAGCAGCCAACAGGGGCGCTTTGGTGGCTACACCTTC. As protein: CASSQQGRFGGYTF. The V call is TRBV7-9, the J call TRBJ1-2; 7 bases align to TRBD1. J was trimmed by 7 bases and V by 5 bases; bases with no gene match: 10. Germline CDR1 reads SEHNR; CDR2 reads FQNEAQ (reference sequence). This CDR3 region has 14 residues.

This clonotype has a handful of counts. This rearrangement joins TRBV5-5 to TRBJ1-3; unclear D gene. Germline CDR1 is SGHKS and CDR2 is YYEKEE (reference sequence). The CDR3 is 15 amino acids. The germline V and J ends were trimmed by 5 bases and 6 bases, with 18 bases remaining between them. This chain's CDR3 is CASRQSPGLSNTIYF. CDR3 nucleotide sequence: TGTGCCAGCAGACAAAGCCCAGGTTTATCAAACACCATATATTTT.

About this clonotype itself: Being one base from a much bigger clone, this may be a read error. V and J are TRBV5-6 and TRBJ2-1; D perhaps matches TRBD1 (6 bases). The length of the CDR3 is 14 residues. Per germline, CDR1 SGHDT and CDR2 YYEEEE. V was pared by 2 bases and J by 1 base, with 7 bases between. As DNA, the CDR3 is TGTGCCAGCAGCTTTGACAGGTCCTACAATGAGCAGTTCTTC. It codes for CASSFDRSYNEQFF.

This clonotype has only a few counts. This rearrangement joins TRBV12-3 or TRBV12-4 to TRBJ1-1; no clear D gene. This CDR3 is 12 amino acids long. With 6 bases removed from V and 5 bases from J, the gap between germline ends came to 10 bases. CDR3 coding DNA: TGTGCCAGCAGCCTCACAGTTACTGAAGCTTTCTTT. Translating it yields CASSLTVTEAFF.

This clonotype was observed at least ten times. The chain joins TRBV12-3 or TRBV12-4 to TRBJ1-1; D is undetermined. Trimming cost V 4 bases and J 7 bases, with 10 bases left between them. The CDR3 contains 12 residues. CDR3 nucleotides: TGTGCCAGCAGTTCGGCGGGGTTTGAAGCTTTCTTT. Translating gives CASSSAGFEAFF.

The V call is TRBV30, the J call TRBJ2-7; 10 nucleotides line up with TRBD1. The CDR3 has 12 amino acids. The V gene's germline CDR1 is GTSNPN and CDR2 SVGIG (reference sequence). The J segment lost 3 bases and the V segment lost 5 bases, leaving 1 base of the junction unmatched. In DNA form, the CDR3 reads TGTGCCTGGGGGACAGGGGTCTACGAGCAGTACTTC. Protein sequence: CAWGTGVYEQYF.

The sample holds a few counts of this clonotype. The chain is built from TRBV20-1 and TRBJ2-7, with unresolved D. Per the germline V gene, CDR1 is DFQATT and CDR2 is SNEGSKA (reference sequence). V shed 0 bases and J shed 3 bases, with 9 bases lying between them. The CDR3 is 13 residues long. CDR3 residues: CSAREPKVYEQYF. For the CDR3, the DNA is TGCAGTGCTAGAGAGCCCAAAGTCTACGAGCAGTACTTC.

This rearrangement joins TRBV6-2 or TRBV6-3 to TRBJ1-1; D remains ambiguous. CDR3 length: 17 residues. V was pared by 4 bases and J by 0 bases, with 18 bases between. Germline V gene sequence: CDR1 MNHEY, CDR2 SVGEGT. CDR3 bases: TGTGCCAGCAGTTCCCCCCCTCGTTTCTATCTGAACACTGAAGCTTTCTTT. This encodes CASSSPPRFYLNTEAFF.

The sample holds a few counts of this clonotype. The chain links TRBV4-1 to TRBJ2-7, with D possibly matching TRBD2 (5 bases). CDR3 size: 16 residues. Trimming pared 3 bases from V and 5 bases from J, leaving 20 bases between. Germline loops: CDR1 MGHRA, CDR2 YSYEKL. The DNA for the CDR3 is TGCGCCAGCAGCCACCCCGGGGTCACGAGAGTCGACGAGCAGTACTTC. Protein: CASSHPGVTRVDEQYF.

There are a few counts of this clonotype. V and J are TRBV4-3 and TRBJ2-1; possibly TRBD1 or TRBD2 for D (5 bases each). Germline loops: CDR1 LGHNA, CDR2 YSLEER. The CDR3 contains 13 residues. V was pared by 10 bases and J by 4 bases, with 14 bases between. The CDR3 region has the DNA TGCGCCACCCGGGGCCCGACTTACAATGAGCAGTTCTTC. It translates to CATRGPTYNEQFF.

This clonotype turned up a few times. CDR3 nucleotides: TGTGCCAGCAGTTCACTACAGACGGCGCAGTATTTT. It encodes CASSSLQTAQYF. The gene calls are TRBV28 and TRBJ2-3; D gene unclear. V was shortened by 4 bases and J by 10 bases, with 12 bases between the two germline ends. The CDR3 is made up of 12 amino acids. The germline V gene encodes CDR1 MDHEN and CDR2 SYDVKM.

V usage is TRBV23-1 and J usage is TRBJ2-6; D remains unclear. TRBV23-1 is treated as an ORF (open reading frame) with a function not yet certain. Trimming pared 4 bases from V and 5 bases from J, leaving 18 bases between. The CDR3 is 17 residues long. The CDR3 spells CASSPGLELIRANVLTF. The CDR3 DNA reads TGCGCCAGCAGTCCTGGGTTGGAACTGATTAGGGCCAACGTCCTGACTTTC.

The chain uses TRBV29-1 and TRBJ2-7, with 9 nucleotides matching TRBD1. The CDR3 loop spans 12 amino acids. Germline CDR1 and CDR2: SQVTM and ANQGSEA. Losses at the gene ends were 4 bases for V and 5 bases for J; bases not matched to a gene: 3. Here the CDR3 reads CSVGQGEHEQYF. The CDR3 nucleotides are TGCAGCGTTGGACAGGGGGAGCACGAGCAGTACTTC.

This clonotype was seen only a few times. Possible read error: a much larger clone is one base away. The chain links TRBV28 to TRBJ1-1; D not certain. V was cut by 0 bases and J by 0 bases, with 2 bases left in between. CDR1 is MDHEN and CDR2 is SYDVKM in the germline V gene. The CDR3 is 13 amino acids. CDR3 sequence reads: CASSLWVNTEAFF. The CDR3 DNA reads TGTGCCAGCAGTTTATGGGTGAACACTGAAGCTTTCTTT.

This clonotype showed up many times. The CDR3 loop reads CASSQGQTVTEAFF. CDR3 coding DNA: TGTGCCAGCAGCCAAGGACAGACAGTAACTGAAGCTTTCTTT. The chain joins TRBV3-1 to TRBJ1-1; weak D call: TRBD1 (5 bases). CDR1 and CDR2 (germline): LGHDT, YNNKEL (reference sequence). Trimming stripped 1 base from V and 5 bases from J, with 11 bases between. This CDR3 spans 14 amino acids.

The chain combines TRBV18 with TRBJ1-1; TRBD1 is a possible D gene (6 bases). V was trimmed by 1 base and J by 1 base, leaving 7 bases between them. The CDR3 sequence is 14 residues long. Germline CDR1 reads KGHSH; CDR2 reads LQKENI. CDR3 coding DNA: TGTGCCAGCTCACCACAACAGGGGAACACTGAAGCTTTCTTT. This sequence encodes CASSPQQGNTEAFF.

This clonotype has more than one count but fewer than ten. The J gene is TRBJ2-5, the V gene TRBV20-1; the D call may be TRBD1 or TRBD2 (5 bases each). V was pared by 3 bases and J by 1 base, with 12 bases between. In germline, CDR1 is DFQATT, CDR2 SNEGSKA (reference sequence). This CDR3 spans 14 amino acids. The CDR3 loop reads CSASLPGTQETQYF. CDR3 nucleotides: TGCAGTGCTAGCCTTCCCGGGACCCAAGAGACCCAGTACTTC.

This clonotype has just a few counts. The V and J genes are TRBV9 and TRBJ2-7; D unresolved. There are 13 residues in the CDR3. The V gene's germline CDR1 is SGDLS and CDR2 YYNGEE. The V end lost 3 bases, the J end lost 1 base, and 8 bases lay between the germline ends. The DNA for the CDR3 is TGTGCCAGCAGCGGTGGGATTTCCTACGAGCAGTACTTC. Translating it yields CASSGGISYEQYF.

This clonotype was seen ten or more times. The J gene is TRBJ2-1, the V gene TRBV12-3 or TRBV12-4; 8 nucleotides agree with TRBD2. This CDR3 has 16 amino acids. V shed 7 bases and J 0 bases; nucleotides not matched to a gene: 8. CDR3 sequence (DNA): TGTGCCAGCAATCCGGGGGGGTCTAGCTCCTACAATGAGCAGTTCTTC. Translating gives CASNPGGSSSYNEQFF.